This T cell receptor (beta chain) was recovered during a study of blood T cells in healthy people across ages. Findings and limits, study-wide: CMV infection status of these donors was not known. Reliance upon unsorted PBMCs precluded definitive naive versus antigen-experienced comparison.

Isolation of PBMCs gave at least 6.5 million cells per sample. The germline V gene encodes CDR1 SGHTA and CDR2 FQGNSA. There are 15 residues in the CDR3. V shed 7 bases, J shed 4 bases, and the junction held 8 bases outside the gene matches. With respect to this clonotype: Its matching antigen is unknown.

It was with a sample-barcoded 5' primer and a J-beta primer mix that a second PCR of roughly 7 to 12 cycles was run. Each CDR3 protein gets one entry after TCRdb re-called the 5' RACE reads with MiXCR. This table has fewer than 1.5 million distinct CDR3 sequences, around 42% appearing once. Material: blood. This TCR was sampled from a woman aged 18 to 35 in good health. The chain has TRBV7-2 and TRBJ1-2; 11 nucleotides match TRBD1. CDR3 DNA: TGTGCCAGCACCTGGGACAGGGGGTCGGGCTATGGCTACACCTTC. Its translation is CASTWDRGSGYGYTF. Using reference TRBV7-2 and TRBJ1-2 for the parts outside the CDR3, the full variable domain is GAGVSQSPSNKVTEKGKDVELRCDPISGHTALYWYRQSLGQGLEFLIYFQGNSAPDKSGLPSDRFSAERTGGSVSTLTIQRTQQEDSAVYLCASTWDRGSGYGYTFGSGTRLTVV.